This entry lists 10 T cell receptor beta chains sequenced from one sample in a study of shared T cell receptors in the human thymus. Assay: immunoSEQ multiplex PCR; the TCRdb copy retains only in-frame clones and omits some. The repertoire consists of 550,000 to 800,000 clones, with 80% to 90% occurring once and the leading ten covering roughly 0.01%. These same records also appear under a second study, on human thymus T cells.

Sequences were obtained from thymocytes. The receptors shown here come from a girl less than two years old with a congenital heart defect.

The V and J genes are TRBV5-8 and TRBJ1-2; maybe TRBD1 (6 bases). Germline-derived CDR1 and CDR2 are SGHTS and YDEGEE. Trimming pared 4 bases from V and 0 bases from J, leaving 16 bases between. The CDR3 contains 16 residues. The CDR3 loop is CASSRQDKCPNYGYTF. The CDR3 nucleotides read TGTGCCAGCAGCCGACAGGATAAATGCCCTAACTATGGCTACACCTTC.

This clone was seen only once. The V gene is TRBV10-1, the J gene TRBJ1-1; no definite D call. This CDR3 has 13 residues. Trimming removed 3 bases from V and 0 bases from J, with 5 bases in between. Germline V CDR1 and CDR2: WNHNN, SYGVQD (reference sequence). CDR3 protein: CASSDSMNTEAFF. The DNA for the CDR3 is TGCGCCAGCAGTGACAGTATGAACACTGAAGCTTTCTTT.

The gene calls are TRBV13 and TRBJ2-2; 7 nucleotides match TRBD1. The CDR3 is made up of 15 amino acids. V gave up 5 bases and J gave up 7 bases; unmatched junction bases: 10. The germline CDR1 and CDR2 sequences are PRHDT and FYEKMQ (reference sequence). CDR3 residues: CASSPNRGRIGELFF. Here the CDR3 DNA reads TGTGCCAGCAGCCCCAACAGGGGTCGTATCGGGGAGCTGTTTTTT.

The chain couples TRBV10-1 to TRBJ2-1; 9 bases fit TRBD1. The CDR3 contains 14 residues. In germline, CDR1 is WNHNN, CDR2 SYGVQD (reference sequence). The trim removed 4 bases at V and 4 bases at J, leaving 2 bases unmatched. The CDR3, as DNA: TGCGCCAGCAGTGGGACAGGGGTTTACAATGAGCAGTTCTTC. Translated, it gives CASSGTGVYNEQFF.

This chain joins TRBV5-1 and TRBJ1-1; D not resolved. This CDR3 comprises 16 residues. CDR1 and CDR2 from the germline V gene are SGHRS and YFSETQ. The ends were cut back, 2 bases at V and 3 bases at J, with 17 bases in the middle. The CDR3 coding sequence is TGCGCCAGCAGCTTAAGGGAGGGTGGTCGGGACACTGAAGCTTTCTTT. This codes for CASSLREGGRDTEAFF.

V usage is TRBV7-3 and J usage is TRBJ2-3; 7 bases are a match to TRBD1. Unmatched junction bases numbered 13, after V lost 5 bases and J lost 2 bases. This CDR3 is 17 amino acids long. Germline CDR1 reads SGHTA; CDR2 reads FQGTGA. The CDR3 reads CASSPPTSGQSTDTQYF. In DNA, the CDR3 is TGTGCCAGCAGCCCGCCCACCTCGGGACAGTCCACAGATACGCAGTATTTT.

This chain joins TRBV5-1 and TRBJ2-3, with 8 bases that match TRBD2. With V trimmed by 4 bases and J by 2 bases, 9 bases remained unmatched. This CDR3 has 16 residues. Germline assignment: CDR1 SGHRS and CDR2 YFSETQ. The CDR3: CASSTPGSGDTDTQYF. The CDR3 DNA reads as TGCGCCAGCAGCACCCCGGGTAGCGGGGACACAGATACGCAGTATTTT.

The chain combines TRBV2 with TRBJ2-5; D gene unclear. V was pared by 6 bases and J by 4 bases, with 9 bases between. Per germline, CDR1 SNHLY and CDR2 FYNNEI. The CDR3 has 12 residues. The CDR3 reads CASSLIIETQYF. In DNA, the CDR3 is TGTGCCAGCAGCCTAATAATAGAGACCCAGTACTTC. The full variable domain, with the rest looked up from reference TRBV2 and TRBJ2-5, is EPEVTQTPSHQVTQMGQEVILRCVPISNHLYFYWYRQILGQKVEFLVSFYNNEISEKSEIFDDQFSVERPDGSNFTLKIRSTKLEDSAMYFCASSLIIETQYFGPGTRLLVL.

The chain uses TRBV2 and TRBJ2-1, with 10 nucleotides matching TRBD2. V shed 11 bases, J shed 7 bases, and the junction held 11 bases outside the gene matches. Germline CDR1 and CDR2: SNHLY and FYNNEI. The CDR3 loop spans 14 amino acids. The CDR3 DNA follows: TGTGCCGGGAGCGGGGGGGAGGAGTTGAATGAGCAGTTCTTC. The encoded protein is CAGSGGEELNEQFF.

V is TRBV2 and J is TRBJ1-2; perhaps TRBD1 as D (6 bases). The CDR3 consists of 13 residues. Germline values: CDR1 SNHLY, CDR2 FYNNEI. Trimming removed 8 bases at V and 8 bases at J, with 18 bases between. This chain's CDR3 is CASLPPGDKGYTF. As DNA, the CDR3 is TGTGCCAGCCTCCCGCCAGGGGACAAGGGCTACACCTTC.